Listed below are T cell receptor beta chains from one sample, sequenced in a study of T cells after yellow fever vaccination. One entry per CDR3 protein, called by TCRdb with MiXCR from the 5' RACE reads. The sample holds 350,000 to 550,000 distinct CDR3 sequences; 18% are singletons and the top ten take over 15%. Specimen: PBMCs, collected before the yellow fever booster vaccination. The receptors were gathered from a man between 18 and 29 years old who received the YFV17D yellow fever vaccine. The CDR3 runs from the conserved cysteine through the conserved F or W. The order of the fields is J gene, clone size, D gene, V gene, CDR3 protein, CDR3 DNA. A D gene is named only where the DNA matches it firmly. For some rows the clone size is stated as once, few or many, or as a class when expanded; others skip it.

J: TRBJ2-5; size: many; D: TRBD1; V: TRBV7-3; CDR3: CASSPTGVQETQYF; DNA: TGTGCCAGCAGCCCTACAGGGGTGCAAGAGACCCAGTACTTC
J: TRBJ2-1; size: -; D: -; V: TRBV20-1; CDR3: CSAREGGGPNNEQFF; DNA: TGCAGTGCTAGAGAGGGTGGCGGACCTAACAATGAGCAGTTCTTC
J: TRBJ1-1; size: -; D: TRBD1; V: TRBV6-6; CDR3: CASSTRDSRRYTEAFF; DNA: TGTGCCAGCAGTACCCGGGACAGCCGCCGATACACTGAAGCTTTCTTT
J: TRBJ1-5; size: few; D: -; V: TRBV29-1; CDR3: CSVTGIEGQPQHF; DNA: TGCAGCGTGACCGGGATCGAGGGCCAGCCCCAGCATTTT
J: TRBJ2-5; size: many; D: -; V: TRBV7-2; CDR3: CASRGMDQGTQYF; DNA: TGTGCCAGCAGGGGCATGGACCAGGGGACCCAGTACTTC
J: TRBJ1-2; size: many; D: TRBD1; V: TRBV7-2; CDR3: CASSPSGTASYGYTF; DNA: TGTGCCAGCAGCCCATCTGGGACAGCCTCCTATGGCTACACCTTC
J: TRBJ2-1; size: -; D: -; V: TRBV20-1; CDR3: CSATLTGTRRRNEQFF; DNA: TGCAGTGCTACCCTCACCGGGACCCGGCGGAGGAATGAGCAGTTCTTC
J: TRBJ2-6; size: few; D: -; V: TRBV5-1; CDR3: CASGWSGIPGANVLTF; DNA: TGCGCCAGCGGATGGTCAGGGATCCCTGGGGCCAACGTCCTGACTTTC
J: TRBJ1-1; size: -; D: TRBD1; V: TRBV29-1; CDR3: CSSRGQMNTEAFF; DNA: TGCAGCTCCCGGGGACAGATGAACACTGAAGCTTTCTTT
J: TRBJ2-5; size: few; D: -; V: TRBV4-3; CDR3: CASSQDRQQETQYF; DNA: TGCGCCAGCAGCCAAGATCGCCAGCAAGAGACCCAGTACTTC
J: TRBJ1-5; size: -; D: TRBD1; V: TRBV5-1; CDR3: CASSSGTGNQPQHF; DNA: TGCGCCAGCAGCTCCGGGACAGGGAACCAGCCCCAGCATTTT
J: TRBJ1-2; size: few; D: -; V: TRBV6-7; CDR3: CASRGRGYTF; DNA: TGTGCCAGCAGGGGCCGGGGCTACACCTTC
J: TRBJ2-3; size: -; D: -; V: TRBV11-3; CDR3: CASSSTGYHTQYF; DNA: TGTGCCAGCAGCTCGACTGGGTACCATACGCAGTATTTT
J: TRBJ2-7; size: -; D: -; V: TRBV4-3; CDR3: CASSQGSSSYEQYF; DNA: TGCGCCAGCAGCCAAGGGTCCAGCTCCTACGAGCAGTACTTC
J: TRBJ2-1; size: few; D: TRBD2; V: TRBV5-1; CDR3: CASSWGVAGVLSYNEQFF; DNA: TGCGCCAGCAGCTGGGGAGTAGCGGGGGTCCTCTCCTACAATGAGCAGTTCTTC
J: TRBJ1-6; size: few; D: -; V: TRBV7-2; CDR3: CASSPAQSSYNSPLHF; DNA: TGTGCCAGCAGCCCGGCCCAAAGCTCCTATAATTCACCCCTCCACTTT
J: TRBJ2-1; size: many; D: TRBD1; V: TRBV7-2; CDR3: CASSRGPPRGEQFF; DNA: TGTGCCAGCAGTAGGGGGCCCCCCAGGGGTGAGCAGTTCTTC
J: TRBJ2-5; size: -; D: -; V: TRBV10-3; CDR3: CAISDVTGVRETQYF; DNA: TGTGCCATCAGTGACGTCACGGGGGTGCGGGAGACCCAGTACTTC
J: TRBJ2-3; size: -; D: -; V: TRBV20-1; CDR3: CSARIWRDSRADTQYF; DNA: TGCAGTGCTAGAATCTGGAGGGACAGCAGGGCAGATACGCAGTATTTT
J: TRBJ2-3; size: many; D: TRBD2; V: TRBV11-2; CDR3: CASRQKRGATDTQYF; DNA: TGTGCCAGCAGGCAAAAGCGGGGGGCCACAGATACGCAGTATTTT
J: TRBJ2-2; size: few; D: -; V: TRBV3-1; CDR3: CASSQYWDQNTGELFF; DNA: TGTGCCAGCAGCCAATACTGGGACCAAAACACCGGGGAGCTGTTTTTT
J: TRBJ2-3; size: many; D: TRBD2; V: TRBV7-3; CDR3: CASSFGLAADTQYF; DNA: TGTGCCAGCAGCTTTGGACTAGCTGCAGATACGCAGTATTTT
J: TRBJ2-3; size: many; D: TRBD2; V: TRBV5-1; CDR3: CASSPGLAGSTDTQYF; DNA: TGCGCCAGCAGCCCGGGACTAGCGGGAAGCACAGATACGCAGTATTTT
J: TRBJ1-6; size: few; D: -; V: TRBV28; CDR3: CASSLGAEFSPLHF; DNA: TGTGCCAGCAGTTTGGGCGCGGAATTTTCACCCCTCCACTTT
J: TRBJ2-3; size: -; D: TRBD2; V: TRBV20-1; CDR3: CSAGNEAGGTDTQYF; DNA: TGCAGTGCCGGTAATGAGGCGGGGGGCACAGATACGCAGTATTTT
J: TRBJ2-1; size: once; D: TRBD1; V: TRBV19; CDR3: CASSKGTGSYNEQFF; DNA: TGTGCCAGTAGTAAAGGGACAGGGTCCTACAATGAGCAGTTCTTC
J: TRBJ2-7; size: -; D: -; V: TRBV12-3/TRBV12-4; CDR3: CASSLTGPFYEQYF; DNA: TGTGCCAGCAGTCTCACCGGTCCTTTCTACGAGCAGTACTTC
J: TRBJ1-1; size: -; D: -; V: TRBV29-1; CDR3: CVGDEAFF; DNA: TGCGTAGGAGATGAAGCTTTCTTT
J: TRBJ1-2; size: few; D: -; V: TRBV5-5; CDR3: CASSLMRASLPYGYTF; DNA: TGTGCCAGCAGCTTGATGCGGGCAAGTCTCCCATATGGCTACACCTTC
J: TRBJ1-3; size: few; D: -; V: TRBV6-1; CDR3: CASSEISFVISPGNTIYF; DNA: TGTGCCAGCAGTGAAATTTCTTTCGTGATTTCGCCGGGAAACACCATATATTTT
J: TRBJ2-3; size: few; D: -; V: TRBV29-1; CDR3: CSVGRDTSDTQYF; DNA: TGCAGCGTTGGAAGGGACACCTCAGATACGCAGTATTTT
J: TRBJ2-7; size: many; D: TRBD1; V: TRBV20-1; CDR3: CSATGTGPLGEQYF; DNA: TGCAGTGCCACCGGGACAGGTCCATTAGGGGAGCAGTACTTC
J: TRBJ2-3; size: many; D: -; V: TRBV12-3/TRBV12-4; CDR3: CASSTHTGTTDTQYF; DNA: TGTGCCAGCAGCACCCATACGGGGACCACAGATACGCAGTATTTT
J: TRBJ2-1; size: few; D: TRBD2; V: TRBV5-6; CDR3: CASTLGLAGARIYNEQFF; DNA: TGTGCCAGCACCTTGGGGCTAGCGGGGGCCAGGATATACAATGAGCAGTTCTTC
J: TRBJ1-4; size: -; D: -; V: TRBV12-3/TRBV12-4; CDR3: CASSSGRGLANEKLFF; DNA: TGTGCCAGCAGTAGCGGTCGGGGGTTAGCTAATGAAAAACTGTTTTTT
J: TRBJ1-5; size: -; D: TRBD1; V: TRBV7-9; CDR3: CASSLEPGQGLPSQHF; DNA: TGTGCCAGCAGCTTAGAACCGGGACAGGGGCTCCCATCCCAGCATTTT
J: TRBJ1-1; size: few; D: -; V: TRBV5-1; CDR3: CASSPSRGTGNTEAFF; DNA: TGCGCCAGCAGCCCCTCACGCGGGACGGGGAACACTGAAGCTTTCTTT
J: TRBJ1-5; size: few; D: -; V: TRBV20-1; CDR3: CSAGRALNQPQHF; DNA: TGCAGTGCCGGCAGGGCCCTCAATCAGCCCCAGCATTTT
J: TRBJ2-1; size: few; D: TRBD2; V: TRBV20-1; CDR3: CSARMVGGGLNEQFF; DNA: TGCAGTGCTAGAATGGTCGGGGGGGGCCTCAATGAGCAGTTCTTC
J: TRBJ2-3; size: -; D: -; V: TRBV30; CDR3: CAWSGLNTQYF; DNA: TGTGCCTGGAGCGGACTTAATACGCAGTATTTT
J: TRBJ1-5; size: -; D: TRBD1; V: TRBV9; CDR3: CASSVGAGQGPNQPQHF; DNA: TGTGCCAGCAGCGTGGGCGCCGGACAGGGGCCCAATCAGCCCCAGCATTTT
J: TRBJ1-2; size: -; D: TRBD1; V: TRBV4-1; CDR3: CASSQDLGTGDNYGYTF; DNA: TGCGCCAGCAGCCAAGATCTCGGGACAGGGGATAACTATGGCTACACCTTC
J: TRBJ2-3; size: -; D: -; V: TRBV25-1; CDR3: CASSPGTHMGFGDTQYF; DNA: TGTGCCAGCAGCCCCGGGACTCATATGGGGTTTGGTGATACGCAGTATTTT
J: TRBJ1-1; size: few; D: -; V: TRBV20-1; CDR3: CSAQRTGFTEAFF; DNA: TGCAGTGCTCAACGAACGGGGTTCACTGAAGCTTTCTTT
J: TRBJ1-6; size: few; D: -; V: TRBV4-1; CDR3: CASSQDSLRTGWGSPLHF; DNA: TGCGCCAGCAGCCAAGATTCGCTGCGGACCGGGTGGGGTTCACCCCTCCACTTT
J: TRBJ1-1; size: -; D: -; V: TRBV7-9; CDR3: CASSTRTENTEAFF; DNA: TGTGCCAGCAGCACCCGGACAGAGAACACTGAAGCTTTCTTT
J: TRBJ1-2; size: few; D: -; V: TRBV7-2; CDR3: CASSTGGGAAGYGYTF; DNA: TGTGCCAGCAGCACTGGGGGGGGGGCCGCTGGCTATGGCTACACCTTC
J: TRBJ1-2; size: -; D: -; V: TRBV10-3; CDR3: CAISVDRDGGYTF; DNA: TGTGCCATCAGTGTGGATAGGGACGGTGGCTACACCTTC
J: TRBJ1-4; size: -; D: -; V: TRBV9; CDR3: CASSVDTSTNEKLFF; DNA: TGTGCCAGCAGCGTAGATACCTCAACTAATGAAAAACTGTTTTTT